This T cell receptor (beta chain) was sequenced during a study of blood T cell repertoires in COVID-19 (dated by TCRdb to about 2020). About the investigation overall: Samples from collaborators originated in the United States, Italy and Spain and spanned both the acute and convalescent phases of COVID-19. Subjects who had been exposed to COVID-19, were actively infected with it, or had recovered from it provided the deeply sampled blood TCRbeta repertoires that made up the dataset. Nearly every sample came with metadata listing a de-identified subject ID, COVID-19 status, age in years and sex. The repertoires were released in a freely available public database intended as a resource for research on the immune response to SARS-CoV-2. HLA class I and class II types, where available, came from metadata supplied by the sample provider rather than from assay-based typing. Samples came from the ongoing ImmuneRACE study (first 160 participants) plus 1,254 subjects from 6 global collaborators. The prospective study material was composed of cDNA or gDNA derived from T cells, B-cell-depleted T cells, or PBMCs. Beyond this particular receptor, the publication reports: Clinical and demographic metadata were provided uncurated, with the amount varying by source and participant.

One collaborating source in Seattle enrolled patients during active infection and followed them longitudinally through the course of disease. Collaborating institutions collected whole blood in K2EDTA tubes following their own protocols. For TCRbeta analysis, collaborators shipped samples in one of three forms: frozen whole blood, isolated PBMCs, or DNA extracted from either of those sample types. TCRbeta CDR3 regions were amplified from genomic DNA by means of the immunoSEQ Assay, a bias-controlled multiplex PCR. The paper's data handling went like this. Within the assay, amplification of reference gene primers was used to estimate how many nucleated cells each sample contained. Sequence reads were collapsed and filtered to measure the absolute abundance of every unique TCRbeta CDR3 rearrangement. For each sample, productive Simpson clonality was calculated as the square root of Simpson's diversity index over productive rearrangements. Held by TCRdb, this immuneACCESS table contains in-frame sequences only and omits some clones. Under half of the omission traces to an unresolved V gene where checked; the cause of the rest is unknown. That table furnishes V, J and clone size, whereas the DNA furnished D and trimming. In this sample the table shows some 390,000 clones, approximately 90% of which occur a single time. The ten largest clones capture under 2% of the sample.

Remarks on this clone: The specificity of this receptor is unknown. No much larger clone exists at a distance of one base, and base qualities are not known.

After removal of 5 bases from V and 0 bases from J, the junction retains 4 bases not matched to a gene. In the germline V gene (reference sequence), CDR1 corresponds to SGHNT and CDR2 to YYREEE. Its CDR3 holds 14 amino acids, cysteine through phenylalanine. CDR3 DNA is the only sequence kept; it has 42 bases, read in frame from the first base. The TCR comes from a woman aged 35 to 49 with COVID-19, enrolled during active disease. The sample was peripheral blood. The chain couples TRBV5-4 to TRBJ1-2; TRBD1 fits 7 bases in the junction. DNA sequence: TGTGCCAGCAGGGTTGGGACAGCTAACTATGGCTACACCTTC. Its amino acids are CASRVGTANYGYTF.